Shown below are 29 T cell receptor beta chains from a single sample sequenced in a study of regulatory T cells in long-lasting Graves disease. Construction of the TCR beta libraries employed iRepertoire HTBI primers in conjunction with Arm-PCR of CDR3 regions. A single record per CDR3 protein comes from TCRdb applying MiXCR to the multiplex PCR reads. The sample records approximately 360,000 distinct CDR3 sequences, approximately 23% being singletons. The sample's time point: persistent/refractory GD, antithyroid drugs over 5 years with positive TRAb. With RNA extracted from PBMCs as input, the TCR library was made. The sample here was peripheral blood mononuclear cells (PBMCs), taken when the disease was refractory, from a patient treated with antithyroid drugs. The receptors were gathered from a woman aged 40-49 years with Graves disease.

This clonotype was seen at least ten times. This sequence joins TRBV6-1 and TRBJ2-7; maybe TRBD2 (5 bases). There are 17 residues in the CDR3. Germline lookup yields CDR1 MNHNS and CDR2 SASEGT. Deletions cut 4 bases from V and 0 bases from J, with 19 bases between. DNA for the CDR3: TGTGCCAGCAGTGTTGTAGGTCTCGGGATTCTCTCCTACGAGCAGTACTTC. Translation gives CASSVVGLGILSYEQYF.

The rearrangement links TRBV29-1 to TRBJ2-3, with D perhaps being TRBD1 or TRBD2 (6 bases each). The CDR3 totals 14 residues. Germline CDR1 and CDR2: SQVTM and ANQGSEA. The V end was cut by 4 bases, the J end by 4 bases, with 15 bases between. The CDR3: CSVAGFRGADTQYF. The CDR3 nucleotides are TGCAGCGTTGCAGGGTTTAGGGGGGCAGATACGCAGTATTTT.

This clonotype was seen many times. The rearrangement links TRBV19 to TRBJ2-6; D not resolved. V lost 4 bases and J lost 0, with 10 bases in between. The germline gives CDR1 LNHDA, CDR2 SQIVND (reference sequence). The CDR3 has 16 residues. Here the CDR3 reads CASSRLGYSGANVLTF. The CDR3 bases are TGTGCCAGTAGTAGGTTAGGGTACTCTGGGGCCAACGTCCTGACTTTC.

This clonotype appeared a few times. The junction and the germline gene differ at one end; a read error may be behind it. The chain combines TRBV10-2 with TRBJ2-2; TRBD2 matches at 9 bases. The germline V gene has CDR1 WSHSY and CDR2 SAAADI. The CDR3 is 21 residues long. CDR3 region: CASSDLWITSGYNANTGELFF. In DNA, the CDR3 is TGCGCTAGCAGTGATTTGTGGATAACTAGCGGGTATAATGCGAACACCGGGGAGCTGTTTTTT.

By proportion, this clonotype is medium-sized. V usage is TRBV28 and J usage is TRBJ1-6, with 9 bases lining up with TRBD1. CDR1 and CDR2 from the germline V gene are MDHEN and SYDVKM. CDR3 length: 14 residues. J lost 5 bases, V lost 4 bases, and 0 bases had no gene match. The CDR3 here is CASSYRGHNSPLHF. CDR3 DNA sequence: TGTGCCAGCAGTTACAGGGGGCATAATTCACCCCTCCACTTT.

Many counts were recorded for this clonotype. This chain connects TRBV29-1 to TRBJ1-5; possible D gene TRBD1, 5 bases. The V gene's germline CDR1 is SQVTM and CDR2 ANQGSEA. The CDR3 is 14 residues long. Trimming left V 4 bases short and J 2 bases short, with 12 bases between. For the CDR3, the DNA is TGCAGCGTTGCGGAGGGGCTGGGCAATCAGCCCCAGCATTTT. Translated: CSVAEGLGNQPQHF.

Concerning this clonotype itself: A far larger clone lies a single base away; this is likely a read error. This CDR3 is CARSPTGALAAQYF. The CDR3 DNA reads TGTGCCAGAAGCCCGACAGGGGCCCTAGCGGCCCAGTACTTC. This chain connects TRBV6-1 to TRBJ2-5; D is perhaps TRBD1 (8 bases). Germline CDR1 MNHNS, CDR2 SASEGT. Deletions cut 9 bases from V and 9 bases from J, with 23 bases between. This CDR3 comprises 14 residues.

This clonotype came up many times. The rearrangement links TRBV28 to TRBJ1-1, with no clear D. There are 13 residues in the CDR3. The V gene lost 5 bases and the J gene lost 4 bases, with 11 bases spanning the gap. Germline CDR1 and CDR2: MDHEN and SYDVKM. This CDR3 reads CASSPSSITEAFF. Written as DNA, the CDR3 is TGTGCCAGCAGTCCCTCCTCTATCACTGAAGCTTTCTTT.

Many counts were recorded for this clonotype. The chain joins TRBV7-2 to TRBJ1-6; maybe TRBD1 (6 bases). Germline V CDR1 and CDR2: SGHTA, FQGNSA. The CDR3 runs to 15 residues. V lost 5 bases and J 6 bases, leaving 14 bases between the germline ends. The CDR3 DNA reads as TGTGCCAGCAGCACCACAGGGTTTAGTAATTCACCCCTCCACTTT. It is translated as CASSTTGFSNSPLHF.

Here the CDR3 reads CASSLVDRREQYF. CDR3 coding DNA: TGCGCCAGCAGCTTGGTGGACCGCCGCGAGCAGTACTTC. The chain is built from TRBV5-1 and TRBJ2-7; D uncertain. Germline V CDR1 and CDR2: SGHRS, YFSETQ. V was trimmed by 0 bases and J by 6 bases, leaving 10 bases between them. The CDR3 loop spans 13 amino acids.

The sample holds many counts of this clonotype. The J gene is TRBJ1-5, the V gene TRBV11-2, with D tentatively TRBD1 (5 bases). The CDR3 has 13 residues. The V gene's germline CDR1 is SGHAT and CDR2 FQNNGV. Trimming took 5 bases from V and 5 from J, leaving 10 bases between them. CDR3 nucleotides: TGTGCCAGCAGCCTGACAGATTATCAGCCCCAGCATTTT. It yields the protein CASSLTDYQPQHF.

This clonotype has at least ten counts. The chain carries TRBV10-3 and TRBJ1-1; D may be TRBD1 (5 bases). V lost 10 bases and J 1 base, leaving 19 bases between the germline ends. CDR3 size: 15 residues. Germline V gives CDR1 ENHRY, CDR2 SYGVKD. The CDR3 loop reads CATSPGAAPNTEAFF. The DNA of the CDR3 is TGTGCCACCAGCCCCGGGGCAGCCCCGAACACTGAAGCTTTCTTT.

This rearrangement joins TRBV2 to TRBJ2-5; D possibly corresponds to TRBD2 (7 bases). Germline-derived CDR1 and CDR2 are SNHLY and FYNNEI. The CDR3 spans 19 residues. Trimming removed 6 bases at V and 4 bases at J, with 30 bases between. The DNA for the CDR3 is TGTGCCAGCAGCAAAACGGCCCCTCCAAGGGGAGGGGGAGGAGAGACCCAGTACTTC. This codes for CASSKTAPPRGGGGETQYF.

V gene TRBV19 combines with J gene TRBJ2-2; no clear D. Germline V lookup: CDR1 LNHDA, CDR2 SQIVND (reference sequence). V was cut by 3 bases and J by 1 base, with 6 bases left in between. The CDR3 runs 14 residues. CDR3: CASSMAGNTGELFF. The DNA for the CDR3 is TGTGCCAGTAGTATGGCAGGGAACACCGGGGAGCTGTTTTTT.

This clonotype was detected ten times or more. The V call is TRBV20-1, the J call TRBJ1-2, with D maybe TRBD1 (5 bases). The V gene's germline CDR1 is DFQATT and CDR2 SNEGSKA (reference sequence). The CDR3 totals 11 residues. Trimming took off 6 bases at V and 4 bases at J, with 9 bases between the two ends. The CDR3 is CSARELYGYTF. DNA for the CDR3: TGCAGTGCCAGGGAACTCTATGGCTACACCTTC.

J is TRBJ2-2 and V is TRBV20-1, with 9 bases that match TRBD2. CDR1 is DFQATT and CDR2 is SNEGSKA in the germline V gene (reference sequence). This CDR3 has 16 amino acids. V shed 3 bases, J shed 4 bases, and the junction held 9 bases outside the gene matches. The CDR3 protein is CSARTSGLQVTGELFF. CDR3 sequence (DNA): TGCAGTGCTAGGACTAGCGGACTGCAGGTCACCGGGGAGCTGTTTTTT.

This clonotype occurred a few times. The rearrangement uses TRBV13 and TRBJ2-7, with TRBD1 identical over 8 bases. V lost 6 bases, J lost 6 bases, and 4 bases stayed unmatched. Germline V gene lookup returns CDR1 PRHDT and CDR2 FYEKMQ (reference sequence). This CDR3 comprises 12 residues. CDR3 residues: CASRADRGEQYF. The CDR3, as DNA: TGTGCCAGCAGAGCTGACAGGGGCGAGCAGTACTTC.

The table lists this clonotype with a count of one. This rearrangement joins TRBV30 to TRBJ2-3; D is unclear. Trimming removed 0 bases at V and 6 bases at J, with 4 bases between. Looked up from germline, CDR1 is GTSNPN and CDR2 is SVGIG (reference sequence). CDR3 length: 11 residues. The CDR3, as DNA: TGTGCCTGGAGTGTACTGGATACGCAGTATTTT. As protein: CAWSVLDTQYF. The full variable domain, its missing parts supplied by reference TRBV30 and TRBJ2-3, is SQTIHQWPATLVQPVGSPLSLECTVEGTSNPNLYWYRQAAGRGLQLLFYSVGIGQISSEVPQNLSASRPQDRQFILSSKKLLLSDSGFYLCAWSVLDTQYFGPGTRLTVL.

This clonotype was seen only a few times. DNA of the CDR3: TGCGCCAGCAGCTGGGGGCAGTTCTATGGCTACACCTTC. Translation gives CASSWGQFYGYTF. The chain links TRBV5-1 to TRBJ1-2; D is possibly TRBD1 (6 bases). CDR3 size: 13 residues. Per germline, CDR1 SGHRS and CDR2 YFSETQ. V was clipped by 3 bases and J by 4 bases, with 10 bases between them.

As DNA, the CDR3 is TGTGCCAGCAGTTCTCTTCCCCGAGGCTATGGCTACACCTTC. Protein sequence: CASSSLPRGYGYTF. The J gene is TRBJ1-2, the V gene TRBV6-9; no firm D call. This CDR3 has 14 residues. Germline V gene lookup returns CDR1 MNHGY and CDR2 SVAAGI. V gave up 4 bases and J gave up 4 bases, with 13 bases separating them.

This clonotype showed up many times. The chain carries TRBV11-2 and TRBJ2-2, with unresolved D. The CDR3 sequence is 12 residues long. V was pared by 5 bases and J by 7 bases, with 8 bases between. Germline CDR1 SGHAT, CDR2 FQNNGV. CDR3 nucleotides: TGTGCCAGCAGCACGTGGGGCGGGGAGCTGTTTTTT. Encoded protein: CASSTWGGELFF.

This clonotype was seen just once. The chain uses TRBV7-3 and TRBJ2-1, with D perhaps matching TRBD1 (5 bases). The germline V gene has CDR1 SGHTA and CDR2 FQGTGA. The V end lost 5 bases, the J end lost 9 bases, and 11 bases lay between the germline ends. This CDR3 region has 12 residues. The CDR3 nucleotides are TGTGCCAGCAGCAGGCAGGGTGGTGAGCAGTTCTTC. Translation gives CASSRQGGEQFF.

In its sample, this clonotype was seen a few times. V usage is TRBV6-2 or TRBV6-3 and J usage is TRBJ1-6, with no clear D. The germline V gene encodes CDR1 MNHEY and CDR2 SVGEGT. The CDR3 contains 15 residues. V lost 6 bases, J lost 9 bases, and 18 bases lay in between. The CDR3 DNA reads as TGTGCCAGCAGCCCGCAAGGTGGTAATATTTCACCCCTCCACTTT. Its protein is CASSPQGGNISPLHF.

Notes on this clonotype: This could be a read error, since a much larger clone is one nucleotide away. The chain employs TRBV29-1 and TRBJ2-7; TRBD2 agrees at 8 bases. With 6 bases clipped from V and 5 bases from J, the junction kept 9 bases outside the gene matches. Germline CDR1 and CDR2: SQVTM and ANQGSEA. CDR3 length: 13 residues. The CDR3 DNA follows: TGCAGCGTAACACGGGGGGGAATTAACGAGCAGTACTTC. It specifies CSVTRGGINEQYF.

The chain recombines TRBV30 with TRBJ2-5; tentatively, D is TRBD2 (6 bases). The CDR3 has 16 residues. V was trimmed by 3 bases and J by 2 bases, leaving 19 bases between them. Germline values: CDR1 GTSNPN, CDR2 SVGIG (reference sequence). As DNA, the CDR3 is TGTGCCTGGAGCGCCGCTAGGACTAATCAACAAGAGACCCAGTACTTC. It yields the protein CAWSAARTNQQETQYF.

The V call is TRBV28, the J call TRBJ1-5, with 8 bases lining up with TRBD1. The V gene's germline CDR1 is MDHEN and CDR2 SYDVKM. The CDR3 sequence is 11 residues long. Germline trimming cut 6 bases from V and 15 bases from J; bases unmatched to any gene: 7. The CDR3 reads CASSRQGHLHF. For the CDR3, the DNA is TGTGCCAGCAGCCGACAGGGGCACCTGCATTTT.

In DNA, the CDR3 is TGTGCCAGTAGTAGAACGGGAGTCGGCAATCAGCCCCAGCATTTT. Protein product: CASSRTGVGNQPQHF. J is TRBJ1-5 and V is TRBV19, with D hard to call. CDR1 LNHDA and CDR2 SQIVND come from the germline V gene (reference sequence). The length of the CDR3 is 15 residues. V lost 4 bases and J lost 2, with 12 bases in between.

This clonotype was seen at least ten times. The chain couples TRBV28 to TRBJ2-5; the match to TRBD2 covers 11 bases. Germline assignment: CDR1 MDHEN and CDR2 SYDVKM. V lost 8 bases and J lost 9; bases outside the gene matches: 20. The CDR3 runs 17 residues. CDR3 residues: CASGPLGTSGPGVPQYF. The CDR3 DNA reads as TGTGCCAGCGGCCCCCTGGGGACTAGCGGTCCCGGCGTCCCCCAGTACTTC. The full variable domain, rest sourced from reference TRBV28 and TRBJ2-5, is DVKVTQSSRYLVKRTGEKVFLECVQDMDHENMFWYRQDPGLGLRLIYFSYDVKMKEKGDIPEGYSVSREKKERFSLILESASTNQTSMYLCASGPLGTSGPGVPQYFGPGTRLLVL.

A few counts support this clonotype. The V gene is TRBV2, the J gene TRBJ2-3; D gene ambiguous. The CDR3 is made up of 13 amino acids. Per germline, CDR1 SNHLY and CDR2 FYNNEI. V was clipped by 2 bases and J by 3 bases, with 6 bases between them. The CDR3 loop is CASSEQATDTQYF. The CDR3, as DNA: TGTGCCAGCAGTGAACAGGCGACAGATACGCAGTATTTT.